Below are 19 T cell receptor beta chains sequenced from a single sample in a study of cytomegalovirus exposure and HLA in healthy donors. PCR employed 60 Vbeta and 13 Jbeta primers. Profiling relied on immunoSEQ multiplex PCR, and the TCRdb table lists in-frame clones only, not all of them. The sample has 95,000 to 150,000 clones, around 75% seen once. Source material: PBMCs. The receptors were sampled from a man aged 25 to 40 in good health and CMV-seronegative.

The V and J genes are TRBV5-1 and TRBJ1-6; 10 bases agree with TRBD1. The J segment lost 7 bases and the V segment lost 4 bases, leaving 11 bases of the junction unmatched. Germline lookup yields CDR1 SGHRS and CDR2 YFSETQ. CDR3 length equals 17 residues. The DNA for the CDR3 is TGCGCCAGCAGCGACCCCCTGACAGGGGGCGCAAATTCACCCCTCCACTTT. As protein: CASSDPLTGGANSPLHF.

The chain employs TRBV7-6 and TRBJ2-1; the match to TRBD1 covers 8 bases. V trimming: 5 bases; J trimming: 5 bases; junction bases outside the gene matches: 8. The germline CDR1 and CDR2 sequences are SGHVS and FNYEAQ. The CDR3 contains 15 residues. The CDR3 bases are TGTGCCAGCAGCAACGACAGGGGACGGAACAATGAGCAGTTCTTC. Translated, it gives CASSNDRGRNNEQFF.

A single count supports this clone. The rearrangement links TRBV19 to TRBJ2-3; 11 bases are shared with TRBD2. The CDR3 is 17 residues long. Germline V lookup: CDR1 LNHDA, CDR2 SQIVND (reference sequence). Unmatched junction bases numbered 6, after V lost 1 base and J lost 3 bases. The CDR3 loop reads CASSIGLAGLGTDTQYF. CDR3 nucleotide sequence: TGTGCCAGTAGTATAGGACTAGCGGGGTTGGGAACAGATACGCAGTATTTT.

The J gene is TRBJ2-6, the V gene TRBV6-5; D perhaps matches TRBD2 (5 bases). The CDR3 covers 15 residues. The V and J ends lost 6 bases and 1 base respectively, with 10 bases between them. CDR1 and CDR2 (germline): MNHEY, SVGAGI. CDR3 nucleotides: TGTGCCAGCAGGCCCCGAGGGTCTGGGGCCAACGTCCTGACTTTC. This codes for CASRPRGSGANVLTF.

V gene TRBV27 combines with J gene TRBJ2-7; 7 bases fit TRBD2. V trimming: 1 base; J trimming: 2 bases; junction bases outside the gene matches: 8. Germline V lookup: CDR1 MNHEY, CDR2 SMNVEV (reference sequence). This CDR3 is built from 16 residues. Written as DNA, the CDR3 is TGTGCCAGCAGTTTATTGCGGGGAGGGGACGCCTACGAGCAGTACTTC. Residues: CASSLLRGGDAYEQYF.

The chain carries TRBV6-6 and TRBJ1-3; TRBD1 matches at 8 bases. V lost 2 bases, J lost 2 bases, and 2 bases stayed unmatched. This CDR3 has 15 amino acids. The germline V gene encodes CDR1 MNHNY and CDR2 SVGAGI (reference sequence). CDR3 region: CASSYGQGTGNTIYF. The DNA of the CDR3 is TGTGCCAGCAGTTACGGACAGGGAACTGGAAACACCATATATTTT.

The chain links TRBV7-8 to TRBJ2-3; 8 bases map to TRBD2. The germline V gene has CDR1 SGHVS and CDR2 FQNEAQ. The ends lost 4 bases at V and 2 bases at J; junction bases unmatched: 5. This CDR3 region has 15 residues. CDR3 DNA: TGTGCCAGCAGCTCCGGACTAGCCTACACAGATACGCAGTATTTT. Translating gives CASSSGLAYTDTQYF.

The rearrangement links TRBV7-2 to TRBJ1-1; 9 nucleotides line up with TRBD1. Germline V gene lookup returns CDR1 SGHTA and CDR2 FQGNSA. The CDR3 is 18 amino acids. V lost 2 bases and J lost 4; bases outside the gene matches: 14. CDR3 in DNA: TGTGCCAGCAGCTTAACATCAGGGGCCGCGACAGGGGGCACTGAAGCTTTCTTT. Protein sequence: CASSLTSGAATGGTEAFF.

This chain links TRBV2 with TRBJ2-7; 7 bases line up with TRBD1. J lost 4 bases, V lost 3 bases, and 6 bases had no gene match. Germline lookup yields CDR1 SNHLY and CDR2 FYNNEI. CDR3 length: 14 amino acids. The chain's CDR3 is CASSEETGLYEQYF. CDR3 DNA: TGTGCCAGCAGTGAGGAGACAGGGTTATACGAGCAGTACTTC.

This chain links TRBV27 with TRBJ1-4; 9 bases line up with TRBD1. The CDR3 runs to 16 residues. The germline V gene has CDR1 MNHEY and CDR2 SMNVEV (reference sequence). V lost 4 bases and J lost 5; bases outside the gene matches: 8. In DNA form, the CDR3 reads TGTGCCAGCAGTTCCCCCGGGACAGGGCAAAATGAAAAACTGTTTTTT. Residues: CASSSPGTGQNEKLFF.

This clone is a singleton in its sample. The chain combines TRBV11-3 with TRBJ1-1; D is undetermined. The CDR3 is 13 amino acids. Germline V CDR1 and CDR2: SGHNT, YENEEA. Trimming removed 2 bases from V and 4 bases from J, with 8 bases in between. The CDR3 DNA follows: TGTGCCAGCAGCTTAATATCCTCCACTGAAGCTTTCTTT. Its protein is CASSLISSTEAFF.

With respect to this clone: A read error may account for a junction end that differs from germline. The V call is TRBV4-2, the J call TRBJ2-4; the match to TRBD2 covers 12 bases. There are 19 residues in the CDR3. The germline V gene encodes CDR1 LGHNA and CDR2 YNFKEQ. The CDR3 loop reads CASSQEASGGELGKNSQYF. The CDR3 DNA is TGTGCCAGCAGCCAAGAGGCTAGCGGGGGGGAACTGGGCAAAAACAGTCAGTACTTC.

The chain joins TRBV7-9 to TRBJ1-4; D call uncertain. Trimming stripped 5 bases from V and 4 bases from J, with 11 bases between. CDR3 size: 14 residues. Germline V gene lookup returns CDR1 SEHNR and CDR2 FQNEAQ (reference sequence). Here the CDR3 reads CASSLGGHNEKLFF. CDR3 nucleotide sequence: TGTGCCAGCAGCCTAGGCGGGCATAATGAAAAACTGTTTTTT.

Ten or more counts support this clone. The chain couples TRBV6-4 to TRBJ2-2; D is perhaps TRBD2 (5 bases). Trimming stripped 0 bases from V and 3 bases from J, with 8 bases between. CDR1 is MRHNA and CDR2 is SNTAGT in the germline V gene. The CDR3 sequence is 15 residues long. The CDR3 DNA follows: TGTGCCAGCAGTGACTCTTCGGAGGACACCGGGGAGCTGTTTTTT. Its translation is CASSDSSEDTGELFF.

The chain couples TRBV4-3 to TRBJ2-7, with 9 bases aligning to TRBD1. Unmatched junction bases numbered 0, after V lost 0 bases and J lost 3 bases. The CDR3 is made up of 14 amino acids. Per the germline V gene, CDR1 is LGHNA and CDR2 is YSLEER. As DNA, the CDR3 is TGCGCCAGCAGCCAAGAGGGACAGGGCTACGAGCAGTACTTC. This encodes CASSQEGQGYEQYF.

A note on this clone: One junction end disagrees with the germline gene, perhaps due to a read error. The chain links TRBV19 to TRBJ2-7, with D tentatively TRBD2 (5 bases). This CDR3 spans 15 amino acids. CDR1 is LNHDA and CDR2 is SQIVND in the germline V gene (reference sequence). CDR3 loop: CASSINLGSPYGQYF. CDR3 nucleotide sequence: TGTGCCAGTAGTATTAATTTGGGGAGTCCCTACGGGCAGTACTTC.

V is TRBV15 and J is TRBJ1-5; D is uncertain. The CDR3 is 15 residues long. The germline V and J ends were trimmed by 0 bases and 7 bases, with 13 bases remaining between them. Germline loops: CDR1 LNHNV, CDR2 YYDKDF (reference sequence). The CDR3 DNA is TGTGCCACCAGCAGAGATCAGGTCGGGGTACAGCCCCAGCATTTT. This gives the protein CATSRDQVGVQPQHF.

CDR3 protein: CASSPTSLTSYEQYF. CDR3 bases: TGTGCCAGCAGCCCGACTAGCCTTACCTCCTACGAGCAGTACTTC. The chain is built from TRBV7-9 and TRBJ2-7, with 7 bases fitting TRBD2. V was clipped by 5 bases and J by 0 bases; unmatched bases: 7. The CDR3 is made up of 15 amino acids. Germline CDR1 SEHNR, CDR2 FQNEAQ (reference sequence). The entire variable domain, with the rest obtained from reference TRBV7-9 and TRBJ2-7, is as follows: DTGVSQNPRHKITKRGQNVTFRCDPISEHNRLYWYRQTLGQGPEFLTYFQNEAQLEKSRLLSDRFSAERPKGSFSTLEIQRTEQGDSAMYLCASSPTSLTSYEQYFGPGTRLTVT.

The rearrangement uses TRBV5-6 and TRBJ2-7; TRBD1 aligns across 11 bases. Germline V gives CDR1 SGHDT, CDR2 YYEEEE. The length of the CDR3 is 15 residues. V lost 4 bases and J lost 4; bases outside the gene matches: 7. Written as DNA, the CDR3 is TGTGCCAGCAGCCCTCCGGACAGGGGGCAGTACGAGCAGTACTTC. Residues: CASSPPDRGQYEQYF.